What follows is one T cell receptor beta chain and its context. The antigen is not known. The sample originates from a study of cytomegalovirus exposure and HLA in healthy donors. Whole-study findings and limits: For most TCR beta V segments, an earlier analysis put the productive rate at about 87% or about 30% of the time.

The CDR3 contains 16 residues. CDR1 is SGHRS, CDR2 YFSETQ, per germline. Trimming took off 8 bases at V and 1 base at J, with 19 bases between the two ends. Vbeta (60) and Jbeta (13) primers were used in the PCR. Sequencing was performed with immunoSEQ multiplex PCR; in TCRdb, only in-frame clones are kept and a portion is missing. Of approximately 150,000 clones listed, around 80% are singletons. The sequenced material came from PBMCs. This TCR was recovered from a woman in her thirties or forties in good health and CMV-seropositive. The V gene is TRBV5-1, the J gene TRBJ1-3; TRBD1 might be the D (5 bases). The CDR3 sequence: CARGDSGSVSGNTIYF. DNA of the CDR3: TGCGCCAGAGGGGATTCAGGGTCTGTGTCTGGAAACACCATATATTTT. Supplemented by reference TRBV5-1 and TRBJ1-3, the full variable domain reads KAGVTQTPRYLIKTRGQQVTLSCSPISGHRSVSWYQQTPGQGLQFLFEYFSETQRNKGNFPGRFSGRQFSNSRSEMNVSTLELGDSALYLCARGDSGSVSGNTIYFGEGSWLTVV.